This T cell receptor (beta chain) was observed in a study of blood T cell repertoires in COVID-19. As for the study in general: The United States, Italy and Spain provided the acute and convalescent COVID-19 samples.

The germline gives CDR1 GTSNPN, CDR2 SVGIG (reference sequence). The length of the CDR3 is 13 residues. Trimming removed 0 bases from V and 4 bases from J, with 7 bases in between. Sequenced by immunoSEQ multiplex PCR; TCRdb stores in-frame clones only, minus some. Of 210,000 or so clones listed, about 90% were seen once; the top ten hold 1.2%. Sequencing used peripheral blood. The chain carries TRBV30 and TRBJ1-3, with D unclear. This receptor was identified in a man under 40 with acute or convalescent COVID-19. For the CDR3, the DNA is TGTGCCTGGAGTGTATTAGCGGGAAACACCATATATTTT. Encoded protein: CAWSVLAGNTIYF.